These T cell receptor beta chains were read from a single sample in a study of T cell responses to AZD1222 COVID-19 vaccine. TCRdb keeps only in-frame clones here, not all; method: immunoSEQ multiplex PCR. The data show about 130,000 clones, around 90% seen once. The material was peripheral blood, obtained 28 days after the second AZD1222 dose. The receptors were sampled from an adult who received the AZD1222 COVID-19 vaccine. The CDR3 runs from the conserved cysteine through the conserved F or W. Fields, in order: clone size, J gene, V gene, D gene, CDR3 DNA, CDR3 protein. D genes are given only for firm matches. For some rows the clone size is stated as once, few or many, or as a class when expanded; others skip it.

few | TRBJ2-5 | TRBV2 | - | TGTGCCAGCAGCGACGGAAGGACCCAGTACTTC | CASSDGRTQYF
- | TRBJ2-1 | TRBV19 | TRBD2 | TGTGCCAGTAGTCAGACTAGCGGGGGCCCCGGGGAGCAGTTCTTC | CASSQTSGGPGEQFF
- | TRBJ1-5 | TRBV7-2 | - | TGTGCCAGCAGCCCCAGACGGAATAGCAATCAGCCCCAGCATTTT | CASSPRRNSNQPQHF
few | TRBJ2-1 | TRBV7-9 | - | TGTGCCAGCAGCATTGAGGGGGTACTTAATGAGCAGTTCTTC | CASSIEGVLNEQFF
- | TRBJ1-2 | TRBV19 | - | TGTGCCAGTAGTGTGCAGGGCAACTATGGCTACACCTTC | CASSVQGNYGYTF
- | TRBJ1-2 | TRBV19 | TRBD1 | TGTGCCAGTAGTACTGGTGGAGACAGGGGTAACTATGGCTACACCTTC | CASSTGGDRGNYGYTF
- | TRBJ1-1 | TRBV6-5 | - | TGTGCCAGCATAGGGGGGGTAATGAACACTGAAGCTTTCTTT | CASIGGVMNTEAFF
- | TRBJ2-1 | TRBV5-1 | TRBD1 | TGCGCCAGCAGCTTGGGATGGACAGGGCCTTACAATGAGCAGTTCTTC | CASSLGWTGPYNEQFF
- | TRBJ2-2 | TRBV4-3 | TRBD2 | TGCGCCACCCAGGAGCGGGGGGGCGCCGGGGAGCTGTTTTTT | CATQERGGAGELFF
- | TRBJ1-6 | TRBV7-2 | - | TGTGCCACCTTGCCAGGGTCGGGTTCACCCCTCCACTTT | CATLPGSGSPLHF
- | TRBJ2-2 | TRBV19 | - | TGTGCCAGTAGTATTCCAGGGCAGAGGGCCGGGGAGCTGTTTTTT | CASSIPGQRAGELFF
- | TRBJ2-7 | TRBV11-3 | - | TGTGCCAGCAGCTTACAGGGGATGTACGAGCAGTACTTC | CASSLQGMYEQYF
- | TRBJ1-1 | TRBV28 | - | TGTGCCAGCAGACCAAAAAGGGACATCCGGAACACTGAAGCTTTCTTT | CASRPKRDIRNTEAFF
- | TRBJ1-3 | TRBV5-1 | - | TGCGCCAGCAGCGAGGAGGGGGGCTCCTCTGGAAACACCATATATTTT | CASSEEGGSSGNTIYF
- | TRBJ1-4 | TRBV3-1/TRBV3-2 | - | TGTGCCAGCAGCCTCGGGGCAACTAATGAAAAACTGTTTTTT | CASSLGATNEKLFF
- | TRBJ1-4 | TRBV27 | TRBD1 | TGTGCCAGCAGTAGAGGACAGGGGTATGAAAAACTGTTTTTT | CASSRGQGYEKLFF
few | TRBJ2-2 | TRBV25-1 | TRBD1 | TGTGCCAGCAGTAGACAGGGGGGGCTCAACACCGGGGAGCTGTTTTTT | CASSRQGGLNTGELFF
- | TRBJ2-3 | TRBV10-3 | TRBD1 | TGTGCCATCAGTAAGTGGACAGGGGAGTCAGATACGCAGTATTTT | CAISKWTGESDTQYF
- | TRBJ1-2 | TRBV6-5 | TRBD1 | TGTGCCAGCAGTTACTATACAGGGGGCGCCTATGGCTACACCTTC | CASSYYTGGAYGYTF
- | TRBJ2-3 | TRBV7-2 | - | TGTGCCAGCAGCTTCCACCCCGATGGGAATACGCAGTATTTT | CASSFHPDGNTQYF
- | TRBJ1-1 | TRBV25-1 | TRBD1 | TGTGCCAGCGACAGGGGGCGTAAGGCCACTGAAGCTTTCTTT | CASDRGRKATEAFF
- | TRBJ1-1 | TRBV7-7 | - | TGTGCCAGCAGCCCCCAAGGGGGTCACGACCACTGGCTGAACACTGAAGCTTTCTTT | CASSPQGGHDHWLNTEAFF
few | TRBJ2-6 | TRBV6-5 | - | TGTGCCAGCAGTCTACCTGGGGCCAACGTCCTGACTTTC | CASSLPGANVLTF
- | TRBJ1-3 | TRBV9 | - | TGTGCCAGCAGCGACGCCATCAGCTCTGGAAACACCATATATTTT | CASSDAISSGNTIYF
few | TRBJ1-5 | TRBV30 | - | TGTGCCTGGAGTAAGGGAACAGATAGTAATCAGCCCCAGCATTTT | CAWSKGTDSNQPQHF
- | TRBJ2-1 | TRBV11-2 | TRBD2 | TGTGCCAGCAGCCCACTATTCGGGAGGGTGAATGAGCAGTTCTTC | CASSPLFGRVNEQFF
- | TRBJ1-1 | TRBV19 | - | TGTGCCAGTAGTATAGTAGTTGGGATCACTGAAGCTTTCTTT | CASSIVVGITEAFF
- | TRBJ2-1 | TRBV4-3 | - | TGCGCCAGCAGCCAAGATCCAGGGAATGAGCAGTTCTTC | CASSQDPGNEQFF
- | TRBJ2-1 | TRBV6-4 | - | TGTGCCAGCAGTGAGGTGGCTAGCGCCTACAATGAGCAGTTCTTC | CASSEVASAYNEQFF